The next 25 T cell receptor beta chains were all read from a single sample in a study of T cell responses to AZD1222 COVID-19 vaccine. Clones were sequenced by immunoSEQ multiplex PCR, and TCRdb holds only the in-frame ones, with some missing. Of 80,000 or so clones listed, more than 85% are singletons. Sequenced here: peripheral blood, sampled 28 days after the second AZD1222 dose. Receptors were obtained from an adult who received the AZD1222 COVID-19 vaccine.

The chain has TRBV20-1 and TRBJ2-2; D unclear. Trimming stripped 2 bases from V and 7 bases from J, with 5 bases between. Germline V gene lookup returns CDR1 DFQATT and CDR2 SNEGSKA (reference sequence). CDR3 length: 11 amino acids. In DNA form, the CDR3 reads TGCAGTGCTAGACTCTTCGGGGAGCTGTTTTTT. Translated: CSARLFGELFF.

This chain uses TRBV9 with TRBJ1-1, with D perhaps matching TRBD1 (6 bases). This CDR3 has 15 amino acids. Germline V gives CDR1 SGDLS, CDR2 YYNGEE. V gave up 0 bases and J gave up 5 bases, with 14 bases separating them. This CDR3 reads CASSVAKGGNTEAFF. Here the CDR3 DNA reads TGTGCCAGCAGCGTAGCGAAGGGGGGAAATACTGAAGCTTTCTTT.

The V and J genes are TRBV6-1 and TRBJ2-5, with TRBD2 matching 13 bases. The CDR3 loop spans 18 amino acids. The V gene's germline CDR1 is MNHNS and CDR2 SASEGT. Trimming at V came to 2 bases and at J to 1 base, leaving 7 bases not matched to a gene. In DNA form, the CDR3 reads TGTGCCAGCAGTGAATATCGGGGACTAGCGGGATCCCAAGAGACCCAGTACTTC. Encoded protein: CASSEYRGLAGSQETQYF.

As for this clone: The same CDR3 is also encoded by other DNA sequences in this sample. The gene calls are TRBV5-1 and TRBJ1-1; D perhaps matches TRBD1 (5 bases). Trimming stripped 5 bases from V and 3 bases from J, with 11 bases between. The CDR3 is made up of 13 amino acids. The germline V gene has CDR1 SGHRS and CDR2 YFSETQ. CDR3 nucleotides: TGCGCCAGCAGTCTCACAGGAGACACTGAAGCTTTCTTT. It translates to CASSLTGDTEAFF. Filled out from reference TRBV5-1 and TRBJ1-1, the complete variable domain reads KAGVTQTPRYLIKTRGQQVTLSCSPISGHRSVSWYQQTPGQGLQFLFEYFSETQRNKGNFPGRFSGRQFSNSRSEMNVSTLELGDSALYLCASSLTGDTEAFFGQGTRLTVV.

The CDR3 region has the DNA TGTGCCAGCAGTTTATCCCGCCGAGGGACCCGGGATTCACCCCTCCACTTT. It translates to CASSLSRRGTRDSPLHF. This chain links TRBV27 with TRBJ1-6; a possible D gene is TRBD1 (5 bases). Trimming pared 0 bases from V and 8 bases from J, leaving 17 bases between. CDR3 length: 17 amino acids. Germline V CDR1 and CDR2: MNHEY, SMNVEV (reference sequence).

The chain recombines TRBV12-3 or TRBV12-4 with TRBJ1-4; weak D call: TRBD1 (5 bases). V was clipped by 8 bases and J by 5 bases, with 9 bases between them. CDR3 length: 12 residues. The CDR3 DNA reads as TGTGCCAGCTCGGGGCAGAATGAAAAACTGTTTTTT. Its translation: CASSGQNEKLFF.

The sample holds one count of this clone. The gene calls are TRBV2 and TRBJ2-1; tentatively, D is TRBD1 or TRBD2 (7 bases each). Trimming removed 7 bases from V and 4 bases from J, with 11 bases in between. The CDR3 runs 13 residues. CDR1 is SNHLY and CDR2 is FYNNEI in the germline V gene. The CDR3 sequence is CASNQGGYNEQFF. The CDR3 DNA is TGTGCCAGCAACCAGGGGGGGTACAATGAGCAGTTCTTC.

V and J are TRBV18 and TRBJ1-2, with no clear D. Germline V gene data show CDR1 as KGHSH and CDR2 as LQKENI. Trimming cost V 2 bases and J 8 bases, with 12 bases left between them. This CDR3 spans 13 amino acids. The CDR3 sequence is CASSPERVEGYTF. Here the CDR3 DNA reads TGTGCCAGCTCACCAGAGAGGGTTGAAGGCTACACCTTC.

This rearrangement joins TRBV19 to TRBJ1-4, with D perhaps TRBD1 (6 bases). Trimming stripped 5 bases from V and 0 bases from J, with 13 bases between. CDR1 LNHDA and CDR2 SQIVND come from the germline V gene (reference sequence). CDR3 size: 16 residues. CDR3 protein: CASSGQGTATNEKLFF. CDR3 DNA sequence: TGTGCCAGTAGTGGCCAGGGGACCGCAACTAATGAAAAACTGTTTTTT.

This clone was detected only once. V is TRBV29-1 and J is TRBJ2-7; 7 bases agree with TRBD1. The CDR3 extends over 11 amino acids. Germline values: CDR1 SQVTM, CDR2 ANQGSEA. Trimming took 4 bases from V and 4 from J; bases not matched to a gene: 1. The CDR3 DNA reads as TGCAGCGTTGGGGACAGTTACGAGCAGTACTTC. This codes for CSVGDSYEQYF.

This chain joins TRBV6-5 and TRBJ2-7; 7 bases map to TRBD1. After removal of 6 bases from V and 3 bases from J, the junction contained 5 bases not matched to a gene. The CDR3 is made up of 13 amino acids. Looked up from germline, CDR1 is MNHEY and CDR2 is SVGAGI. CDR3 in DNA: TGTGCCAGCAGAAGACAGGGAAGCTACGAGCAGTACTTC. Translating gives CASRRQGSYEQYF.

This chain links TRBV12-3 or TRBV12-4 with TRBJ1-2; possible D gene TRBD1, 5 bases. V lost 6 bases, J lost 5 bases, and 13 bases lay in between. This CDR3 spans 13 amino acids. CDR3 protein: CASSPRGPYGYTF. The CDR3 region has the DNA TGTGCCAGCAGCCCCCGGGGACCGTATGGCTACACCTTC.

The rearrangement joins TRBV25-1 to TRBJ2-1; 7 bases are shared with TRBD1. The CDR3 loop spans 15 amino acids. Germline CDR1 reads MGHDK; CDR2 reads SYGVNS. After removal of 4 bases from V and 6 bases from J, the junction contained 9 bases not matched to a gene. The CDR3 is CASSGNRGPINEQFF. The CDR3 DNA reads as TGTGCCAGCAGTGGAAACAGGGGACCTATCAATGAGCAGTTCTTC. Looking up the rest from reference TRBV25-1 and TRBJ2-1 gives the full variable domain: EADIYQTPRYLVIGTGKKITLECSQTMGHDKMYWYQQDPGMELHLIHYSYGVNSTEKGDLSSESTVSRIRTEHFPLTLESARPSHTSQYLCASSGNRGPINEQFFGPGTRLTVL.

This clone was seen once. The chain employs TRBV7-2 and TRBJ2-7, with 7 bases identical to TRBD2. This CDR3 has 13 amino acids. Germline V lookup: CDR1 SGHTA, CDR2 FQGNSA. The J segment lost 6 bases and the V segment lost 4 bases, leaving 6 bases of the junction unmatched. In DNA form, the CDR3 reads TGTGCCAGCAGCTCCGGACTAGTCGGCGAGCAGTACTTC. Protein sequence: CASSSGLVGEQYF.

The chain employs TRBV9 and TRBJ1-2; D possibly corresponds to TRBD1 (5 bases). Looked up from germline, CDR1 is SGDLS and CDR2 is YYNGEE. The CDR3 loop spans 15 amino acids. V was pared by 1 base and J by 2 bases, with 12 bases between. The CDR3 is CASSVQPGPNYGYTF. The CDR3 DNA reads TGTGCCAGCAGCGTACAACCAGGGCCGAACTATGGCTACACCTTC.

The V gene is TRBV10-3, the J gene TRBJ1-1; 11 bases line up with TRBD1. This CDR3 is 14 amino acids long. Germline V gives CDR1 ENHRY, CDR2 SYGVKD. The trim removed 6 bases at V and 4 bases at J, leaving 4 bases unmatched. CDR3 protein: CAISTGTGGTEAFF. As DNA, the CDR3 is TGTGCCATCAGCACCGGGACAGGGGGCACTGAAGCTTTCTTT.

This chain joins TRBV6-5 and TRBJ2-1; D perhaps matches TRBD2 (6 bases). There are 11 residues in the CDR3. Germline V gives CDR1 MNHEY, CDR2 SVGAGI. V lost 7 bases, J lost 13 bases, and 14 bases lay in between. The CDR3: CASTRGGAQFF. CDR3 nucleotide sequence: TGTGCCAGCACCCGGGGCGGGGCCCAGTTCTTC.

The chain joins TRBV7-9 to TRBJ2-1; TRBD2 aligns across 8 bases. V dropped 3 bases and J dropped 9; count of bases not matched to a gene: 7. The CDR3 sequence is 14 residues long. Germline assignment: CDR1 SEHNR and CDR2 FQNEAQ (reference sequence). CDR3: CASSFQRESVEQFF. CDR3 in DNA: TGTGCCAGCAGCTTTCAGCGGGAGTCCGTTGAGCAGTTCTTC.

This chain links TRBV18 with TRBJ1-4, with D uncertain. Trimming left V 6 bases short and J 4 bases short, with 15 bases between. Per the germline V gene, CDR1 is KGHSH and CDR2 is LQKENI. The CDR3 has 15 amino acids. The CDR3 region is CASSGLEAGNEKLFF. CDR3 sequence (DNA): TGTGCCAGCTCCGGTCTGGAGGCTGGTAATGAAAAACTGTTTTTT.

The chain has TRBV6-6 and TRBJ2-7; D is tentatively TRBD1 or TRBD2 (7 bases each). The CDR3 totals 16 residues. V lost 5 bases to trimming and J lost 2 bases, with 19 bases between them. Germline assignment: CDR1 MNHNY and CDR2 SVGAGI (reference sequence). CDR3 loop: CASSLLRGDRTYEQYF. The DNA for the CDR3 is TGTGCCAGCAGTCTCCTCCGGGGGGACAGAACCTACGAGCAGTACTTC.

The rearrangement links TRBV5-1 to TRBJ2-1; D is possibly TRBD2 (6 bases). CDR1 is SGHRS and CDR2 is YFSETQ in the germline V gene. The CDR3 totals 16 residues. Trimming removed 0 bases from V and 6 bases from J, with 16 bases in between. This CDR3 is CASSLDLAEPPNEQFF. For the CDR3, the DNA is TGCGCCAGCAGCTTGGATTTAGCGGAGCCGCCCAATGAGCAGTTCTTC.

V usage is TRBV27 and J usage is TRBJ2-2; D possibly corresponds to TRBD2 (7 bases). V lost 2 bases and J lost 5, with 12 bases in between. Germline loops: CDR1 MNHEY, CDR2 SMNVEV (reference sequence). The CDR3 totals 15 residues. CDR3 loop: CASSLAGRGTGELFF. CDR3 nucleotides: TGTGCCAGCAGTTTAGCAGGGAGGGGGACCGGGGAGCTGTTTTTT.

CDR3 region: CASSFDGHRVTSPLHF. The CDR3 nucleotides are TGCGCCAGCAGCTTCGACGGGCACAGGGTGACTTCACCCCTCCACTTT. The V gene is TRBV5-1, the J gene TRBJ1-6, with D maybe TRBD1 (6 bases). The CDR3 is 16 amino acids. The germline gives CDR1 SGHRS, CDR2 YFSETQ. V was shortened by 2 bases and J by 9 bases, with 18 bases between the two germline ends. The full variable domain, rest sourced from reference TRBV5-1 and TRBJ1-6, is KAGVTQTPRYLIKTRGQQVTLSCSPISGHRSVSWYQQTPGQGLQFLFEYFSETQRNKGNFPGRFSGRQFSNSRSEMNVSTLELGDSALYLCASSFDGHRVTSPLHFGNGTRLTVT.

The chain carries TRBV30 and TRBJ1-6; no reliable D call. The CDR3 has 15 residues. The V gene's germline CDR1 is GTSNPN and CDR2 SVGIG (reference sequence). Trimming shortened V by 4 bases and J by 14 bases, and 24 bases separated the two germline ends. CDR3 in amino acids: CAWTSDFRLSPALHF. CDR3 DNA sequence: TGTGCCTGGACTTCGGACTTTAGACTGTCTCCGGCCCTCCACTTT.

The V call is TRBV28, the J call TRBJ2-2; D may be TRBD1 (5 bases). The CDR3 covers 14 residues. The V end lost 4 bases, the J end lost 7 bases, and 13 bases lay between the germline ends. Germline values: CDR1 MDHEN, CDR2 SYDVKM. CDR3 coding DNA: TGTGCCAGCAGTTATCAGGGTACGGGCGGGGAGCTGTTTTTT. Translation gives CASSYQGTGGELFF.